This T cell receptor beta chain is from a study of vaccination effects on CD4 cells after COVID-19. After expansion with viral peptide pools in the ViraFEST assay, antigen-specific CD4+ T cells were sequenced. With more than nine days of culture completed, CD4+ T cells were isolated. Vaccine recipients lacked prior SARS-CoV-2 infection and had negative nucleocapsid antibodies. With regard to this clone: Its antigen is as yet unknown.

CDR1 is KGHSH, CDR2 LQKENI, per germline. The ends were cut back, 2 bases at V and 5 bases at J, with 7 bases in the middle. The CDR3 runs 13 residues. TCRdb's table, derived via immunoSEQ multiplex PCR, lists solely in-frame clones and lacks some. The sample consists of 30,000 to 35,000 clones, roughly 73% of them appearing once. The rearrangement joins TRBV18 to TRBJ2-1; D is undetermined. This sequence originates from a human donor who received a COVID-19 vaccine. The starting material was CD4+ T cells from PBMCs cultured with HCoV-OC43 spike peptides, obtained before COVID-19 vaccination. As to subset: HCoV-OC43 spike overlapping peptide pool stimulation. The CDR3 protein is CASSPSLNNEQFF. The CDR3 DNA follows: TGTGCCAGCTCACCATCCCTAAACAATGAGCAGTTCTTC.